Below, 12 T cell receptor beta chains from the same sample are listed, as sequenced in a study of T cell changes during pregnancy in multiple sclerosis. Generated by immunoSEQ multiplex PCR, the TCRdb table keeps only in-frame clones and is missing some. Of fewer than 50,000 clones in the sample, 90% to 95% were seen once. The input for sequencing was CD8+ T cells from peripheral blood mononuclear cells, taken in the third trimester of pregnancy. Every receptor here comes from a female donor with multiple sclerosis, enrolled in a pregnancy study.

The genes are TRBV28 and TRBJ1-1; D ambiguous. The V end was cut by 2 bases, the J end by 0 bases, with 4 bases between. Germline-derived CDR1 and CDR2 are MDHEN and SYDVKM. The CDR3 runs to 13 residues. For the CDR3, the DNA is TGTGCCAGCAGTTTAACGGTGAACACTGAAGCTTTCTTT. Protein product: CASSLTVNTEAFF.

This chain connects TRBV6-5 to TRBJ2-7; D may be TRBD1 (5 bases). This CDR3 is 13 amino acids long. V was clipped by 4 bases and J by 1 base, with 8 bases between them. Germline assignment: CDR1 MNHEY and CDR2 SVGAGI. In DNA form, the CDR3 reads TGTGCCAGCAGTTGGGGCAGTTCCTACGAGCAGTACTTC. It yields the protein CASSWGSSYEQYF.

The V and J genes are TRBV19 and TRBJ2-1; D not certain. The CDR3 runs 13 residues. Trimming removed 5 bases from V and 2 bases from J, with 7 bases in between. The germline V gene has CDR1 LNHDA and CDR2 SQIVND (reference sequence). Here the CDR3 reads CASSWSPYNEQFF. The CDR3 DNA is TGTGCCAGTAGTTGGAGTCCCTACAATGAGCAGTTCTTC.

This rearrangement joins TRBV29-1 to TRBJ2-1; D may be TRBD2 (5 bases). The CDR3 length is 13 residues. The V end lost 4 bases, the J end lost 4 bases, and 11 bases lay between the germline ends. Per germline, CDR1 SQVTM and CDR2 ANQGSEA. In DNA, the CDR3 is TGCAGCGTTGCCCCCGGGAATTACAATGAGCAGTTCTTC. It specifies CSVAPGNYNEQFF.

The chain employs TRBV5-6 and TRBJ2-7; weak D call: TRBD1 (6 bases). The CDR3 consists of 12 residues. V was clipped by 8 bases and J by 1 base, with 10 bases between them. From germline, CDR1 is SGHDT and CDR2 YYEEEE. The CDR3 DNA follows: TGTGCCAGTACAGGGCTGTCCTACGAGCAGTACTTC. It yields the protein CASTGLSYEQYF.

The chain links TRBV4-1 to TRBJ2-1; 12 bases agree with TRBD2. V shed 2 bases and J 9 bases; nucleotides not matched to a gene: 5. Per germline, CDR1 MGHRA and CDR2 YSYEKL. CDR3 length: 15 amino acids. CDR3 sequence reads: CASSQKLAGGGEQFF. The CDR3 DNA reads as TGCGCCAGCAGCCAAAAACTAGCGGGAGGAGGTGAGCAGTTCTTC.

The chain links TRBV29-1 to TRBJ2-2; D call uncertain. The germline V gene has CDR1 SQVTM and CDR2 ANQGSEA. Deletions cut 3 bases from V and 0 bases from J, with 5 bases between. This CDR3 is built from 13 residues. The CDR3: CSVDTPNTGELFF. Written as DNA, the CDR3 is TGCAGCGTTGACACACCGAACACCGGGGAGCTGTTTTTT.

CDR3 amino acids: CASSLGVVGELFF. For the CDR3, the DNA is TGTGCCAGCAGCTTGGGAGTTGTCGGGGAGCTGTTTTTT. The J gene is TRBJ2-2, the V gene TRBV5-6; D gene unclear. The CDR3 has 13 amino acids. The V and J ends lost 0 bases and 7 bases respectively, with 7 bases between them. Germline V gene lookup returns CDR1 SGHDT and CDR2 YYEEEE.

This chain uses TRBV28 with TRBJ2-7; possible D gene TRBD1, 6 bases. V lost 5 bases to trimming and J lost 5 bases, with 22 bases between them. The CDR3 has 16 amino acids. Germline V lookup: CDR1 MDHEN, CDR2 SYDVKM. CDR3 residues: CASSTPWKQGINEQYF. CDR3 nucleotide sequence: TGTGCCAGCAGTACCCCTTGGAAACAGGGTATAAACGAGCAGTACTTC. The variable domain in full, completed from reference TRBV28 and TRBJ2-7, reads DVKVTQSSRYLVKRTGEKVFLECVQDMDHENMFWYRQDPGLGLRLIYFSYDVKMKEKGDIPEGYSVSREKKERFSLILESASTNQTSMYLCASSTPWKQGINEQYFGPGTRLTVT.

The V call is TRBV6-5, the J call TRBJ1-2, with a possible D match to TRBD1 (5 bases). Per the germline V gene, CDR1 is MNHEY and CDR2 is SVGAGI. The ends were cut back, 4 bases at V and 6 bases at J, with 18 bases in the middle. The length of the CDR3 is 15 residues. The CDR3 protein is CASSSGLLGGDGYTF. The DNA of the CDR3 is TGTGCCAGCAGTTCGGGCCTTCTTGGGGGGGATGGCTACACCTTC.

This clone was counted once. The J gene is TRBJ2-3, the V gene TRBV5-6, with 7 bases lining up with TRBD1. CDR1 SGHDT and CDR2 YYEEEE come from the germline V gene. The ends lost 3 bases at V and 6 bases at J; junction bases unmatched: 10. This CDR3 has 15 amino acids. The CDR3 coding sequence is TGTGCCAGCAGCTGGGGGACAGCCGAGTTGGATACGCAGTATTTT. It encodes CASSWGTAELDTQYF.

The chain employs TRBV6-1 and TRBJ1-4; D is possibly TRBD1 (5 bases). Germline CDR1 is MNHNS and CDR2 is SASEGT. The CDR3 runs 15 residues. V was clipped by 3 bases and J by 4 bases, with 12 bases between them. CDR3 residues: CASSDFDSLNEKLFF. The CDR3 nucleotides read TGTGCCAGCAGTGATTTCGACAGCCTTAATGAAAAACTGTTTTTT.